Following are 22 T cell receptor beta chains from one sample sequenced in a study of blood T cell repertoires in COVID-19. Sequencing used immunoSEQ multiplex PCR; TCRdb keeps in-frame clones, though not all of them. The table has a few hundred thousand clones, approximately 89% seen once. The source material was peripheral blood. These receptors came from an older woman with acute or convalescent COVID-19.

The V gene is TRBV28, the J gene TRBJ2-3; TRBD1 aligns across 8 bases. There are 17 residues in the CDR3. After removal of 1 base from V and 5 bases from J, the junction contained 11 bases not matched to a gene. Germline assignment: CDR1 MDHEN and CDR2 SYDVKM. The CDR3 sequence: CASSLYPAGGSEDTQYF. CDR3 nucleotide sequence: TGTGCCAGCAGTTTATACCCGGCAGGGGGCTCGGAAGATACGCAGTATTTT.

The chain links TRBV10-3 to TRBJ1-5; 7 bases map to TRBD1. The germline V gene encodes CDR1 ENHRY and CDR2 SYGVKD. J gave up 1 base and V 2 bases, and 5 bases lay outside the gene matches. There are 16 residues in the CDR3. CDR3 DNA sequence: TGTGCCATCAGTGAGGGGCCGGGACAGAGCAATCAGCCCCAGCATTTT. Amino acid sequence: CAISEGPGQSNQPQHF.

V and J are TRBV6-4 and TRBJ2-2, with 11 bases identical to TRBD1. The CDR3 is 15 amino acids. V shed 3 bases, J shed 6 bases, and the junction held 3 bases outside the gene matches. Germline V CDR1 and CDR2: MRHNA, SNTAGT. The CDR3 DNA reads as TGTGCCAGCAGTGAACAGGGACAGGGGGCCGGGGAGCTGTTTTTT. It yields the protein CASSEQGQGAGELFF.

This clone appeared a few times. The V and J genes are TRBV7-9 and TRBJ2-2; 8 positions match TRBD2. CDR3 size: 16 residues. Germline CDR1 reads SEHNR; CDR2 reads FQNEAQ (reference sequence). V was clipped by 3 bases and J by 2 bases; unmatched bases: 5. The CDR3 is CASSFTAGGNTGELFF. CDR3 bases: TGTGCCAGCAGCTTTACGGCGGGGGGAAACACCGGGGAGCTGTTTTTT.

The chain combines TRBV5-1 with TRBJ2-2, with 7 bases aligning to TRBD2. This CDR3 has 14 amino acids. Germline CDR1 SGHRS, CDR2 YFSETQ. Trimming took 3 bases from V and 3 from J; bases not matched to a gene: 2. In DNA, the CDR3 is TGCGCCAGCAGCTGGCGGGGGTACACCGGGGAGCTGTTTTTT. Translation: CASSWRGYTGELFF.

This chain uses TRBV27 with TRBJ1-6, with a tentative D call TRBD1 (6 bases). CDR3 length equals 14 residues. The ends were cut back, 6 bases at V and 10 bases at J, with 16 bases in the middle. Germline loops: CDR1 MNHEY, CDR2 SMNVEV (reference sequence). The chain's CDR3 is CASSSARGGSPLHF. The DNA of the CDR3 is TGTGCCAGCAGCTCCGCCAGGGGTGGGTCACCCCTCCACTTT.

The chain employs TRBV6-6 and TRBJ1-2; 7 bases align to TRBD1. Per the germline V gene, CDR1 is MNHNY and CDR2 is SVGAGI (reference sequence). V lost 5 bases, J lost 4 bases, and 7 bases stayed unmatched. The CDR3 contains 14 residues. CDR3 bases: TGTGCCAGCAGTCCCGGGACAGATTTCTATGGCTACACCTTC. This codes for CASSPGTDFYGYTF.

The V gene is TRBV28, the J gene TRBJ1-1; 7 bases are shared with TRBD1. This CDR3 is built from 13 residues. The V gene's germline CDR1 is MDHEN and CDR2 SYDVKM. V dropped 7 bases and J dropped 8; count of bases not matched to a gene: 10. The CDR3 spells CASNPPGQKEAFF. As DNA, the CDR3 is TGTGCCAGCAACCCGCCGGGACAGAAAGAAGCTTTCTTT.

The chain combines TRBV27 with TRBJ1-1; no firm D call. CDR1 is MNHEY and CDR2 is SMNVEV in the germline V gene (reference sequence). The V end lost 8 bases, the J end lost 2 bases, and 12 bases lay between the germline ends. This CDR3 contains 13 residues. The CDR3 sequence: CASQVKVNTEAFF. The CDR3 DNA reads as TGTGCCAGCCAGGTAAAGGTTAACACTGAAGCTTTCTTT.

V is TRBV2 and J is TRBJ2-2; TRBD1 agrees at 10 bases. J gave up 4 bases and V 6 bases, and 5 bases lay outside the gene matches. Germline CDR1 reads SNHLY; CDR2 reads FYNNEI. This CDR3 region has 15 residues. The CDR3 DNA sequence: TGTGCCAGCAGGGGACAGGGGACGTTCACCGGGGAGCTGTTTTTT. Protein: CASRGQGTFTGELFF.

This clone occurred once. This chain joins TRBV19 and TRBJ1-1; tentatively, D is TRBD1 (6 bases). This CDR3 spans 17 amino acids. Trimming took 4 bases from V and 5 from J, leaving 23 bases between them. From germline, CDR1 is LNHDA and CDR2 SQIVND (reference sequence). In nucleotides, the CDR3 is TGTGCCAGTAGTACGAGGTCCGAACACCCAAGGGGGACTGAAGCTTTCTTT. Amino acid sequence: CASSTRSEHPRGTEAFF.

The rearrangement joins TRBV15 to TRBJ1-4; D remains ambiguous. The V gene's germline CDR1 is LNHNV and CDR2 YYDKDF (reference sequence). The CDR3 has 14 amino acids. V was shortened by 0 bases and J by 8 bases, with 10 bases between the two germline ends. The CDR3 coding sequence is TGTGCCACCAGCAGAGATCATCAGGCCGAAAAACTGTTTTTT. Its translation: CATSRDHQAEKLFF. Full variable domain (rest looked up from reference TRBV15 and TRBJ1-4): DAMVIQNPRYQVTQFGKPVTLSCSQTLNHNVMYWYQQKSSQAPKLLFHYYDKDFNNEADTPDNFQSRRPNTSFCFLDIRSPGLGDTAMYLCATSRDHQAEKLFFGSGTQLSVL.

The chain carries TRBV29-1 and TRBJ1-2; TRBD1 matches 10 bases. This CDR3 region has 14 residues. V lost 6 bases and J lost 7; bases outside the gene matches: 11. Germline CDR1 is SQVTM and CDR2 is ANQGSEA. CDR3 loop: CSVKLDRGPSGYTF. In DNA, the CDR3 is TGCAGCGTAAAACTTGACAGGGGGCCTAGTGGCTACACCTTC.

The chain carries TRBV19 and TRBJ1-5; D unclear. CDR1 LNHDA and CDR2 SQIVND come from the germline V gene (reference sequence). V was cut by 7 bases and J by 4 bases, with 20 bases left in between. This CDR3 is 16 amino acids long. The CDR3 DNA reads TGTGCCAGTACCCCACGTCCTCGAGGGAAAAATCAGCCCCAGCATTTT. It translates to CASTPRPRGKNQPQHF. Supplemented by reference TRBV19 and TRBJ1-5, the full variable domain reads DGGITQSPKYLFRKEGQNVTLSCEQNLNHDAMYWYRQDPGQGLRLIYYSQIVNDFQKGDIAEGYSVSREKKESFPLTVTSAQKNPTAFYLCASTPRPRGKNQPQHFGDGTRLSIL.

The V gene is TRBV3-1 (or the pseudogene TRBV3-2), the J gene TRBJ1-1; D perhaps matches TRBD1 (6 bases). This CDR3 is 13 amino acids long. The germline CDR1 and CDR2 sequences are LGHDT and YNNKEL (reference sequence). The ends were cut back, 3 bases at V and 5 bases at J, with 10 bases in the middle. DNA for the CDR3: TGTGCCAGCAGCCAGAGGGGGTGGACTGAAGCTTTCTTT. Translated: CASSQRGWTEAFF.

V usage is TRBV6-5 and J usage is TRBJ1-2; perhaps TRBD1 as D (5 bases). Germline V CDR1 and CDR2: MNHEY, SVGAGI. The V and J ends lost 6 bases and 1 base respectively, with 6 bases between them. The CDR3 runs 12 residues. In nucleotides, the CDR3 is TGTGCCAGCAGCGACAGTAACTATGGCTACACCTTC. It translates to CASSDSNYGYTF.

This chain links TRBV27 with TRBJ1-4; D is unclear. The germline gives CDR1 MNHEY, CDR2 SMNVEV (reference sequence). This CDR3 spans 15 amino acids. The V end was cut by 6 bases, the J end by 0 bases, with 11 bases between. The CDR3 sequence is CASSPMVATNEKLFF. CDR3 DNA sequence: TGTGCCAGCAGCCCTATGGTTGCAACTAATGAAAAACTGTTTTTT. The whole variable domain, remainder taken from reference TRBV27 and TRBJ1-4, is EAQVTQNPRYLITVTGKKLTVTCSQNMNHEYMSWYRQDPGLGLRQIYYSMNVEVTDKGDVPEGYKVSRKEKRNFPLILESPSPNQTSLYFCASSPMVATNEKLFFGSGTQLSVL.

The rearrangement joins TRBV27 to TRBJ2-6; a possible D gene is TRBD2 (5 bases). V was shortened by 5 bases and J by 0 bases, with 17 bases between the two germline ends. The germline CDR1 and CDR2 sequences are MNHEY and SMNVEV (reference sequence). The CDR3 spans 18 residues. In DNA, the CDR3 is TGTGCCAGCAGTCCACTATACGGACTGAGCTCTGGGGCCAACGTCCTGACTTTC. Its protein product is CASSPLYGLSSGANVLTF.

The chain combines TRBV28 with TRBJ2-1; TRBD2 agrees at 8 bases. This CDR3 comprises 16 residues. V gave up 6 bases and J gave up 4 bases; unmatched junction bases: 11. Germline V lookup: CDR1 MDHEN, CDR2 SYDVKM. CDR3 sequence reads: CASSAQRLAMYNEQFF. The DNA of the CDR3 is TGTGCCAGCAGCGCCCAAAGACTAGCGATGTACAATGAGCAGTTCTTC.

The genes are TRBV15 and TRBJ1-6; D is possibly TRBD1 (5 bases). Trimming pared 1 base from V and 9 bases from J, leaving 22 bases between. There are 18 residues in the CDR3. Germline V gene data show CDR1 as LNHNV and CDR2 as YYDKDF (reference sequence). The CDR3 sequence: CATSRVAGPRFLGSPLHF. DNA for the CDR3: TGTGCCACCAGCAGAGTCGCGGGGCCGAGATTCCTAGGTTCACCCCTCCACTTT.

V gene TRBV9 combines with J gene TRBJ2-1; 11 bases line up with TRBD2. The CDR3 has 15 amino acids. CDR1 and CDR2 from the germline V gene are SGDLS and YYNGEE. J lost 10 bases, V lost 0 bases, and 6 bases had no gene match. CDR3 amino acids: CASSVATSGREEQFF. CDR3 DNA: TGTGCCAGCAGCGTAGCAACTAGCGGGAGAGAGGAGCAGTTCTTC.

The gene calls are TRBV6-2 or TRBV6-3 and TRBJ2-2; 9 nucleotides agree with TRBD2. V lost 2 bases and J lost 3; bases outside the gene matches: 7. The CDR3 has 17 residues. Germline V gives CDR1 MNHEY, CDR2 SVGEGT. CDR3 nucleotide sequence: TGTGCCAGCAGTTACGGGGCTAGCGGGATGGACACCGGGGAGCTGTTTTTT. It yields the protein CASSYGASGMDTGELFF.